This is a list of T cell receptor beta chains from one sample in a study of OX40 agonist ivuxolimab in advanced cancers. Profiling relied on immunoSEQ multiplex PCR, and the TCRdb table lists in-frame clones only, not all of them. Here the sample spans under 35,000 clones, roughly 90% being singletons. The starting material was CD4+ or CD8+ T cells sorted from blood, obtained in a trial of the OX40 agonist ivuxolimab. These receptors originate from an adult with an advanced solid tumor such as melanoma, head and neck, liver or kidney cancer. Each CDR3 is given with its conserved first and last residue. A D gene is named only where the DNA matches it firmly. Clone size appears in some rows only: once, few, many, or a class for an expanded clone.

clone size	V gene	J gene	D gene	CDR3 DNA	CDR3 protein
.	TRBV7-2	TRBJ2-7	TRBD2	TGTGCCAGCAGCCCCCTCTGGCTAGCGGGAGGGCCCTCCTACGAGCAGTACTTC	CASSPLWLAGGPSYEQYF
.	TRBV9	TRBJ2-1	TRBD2	TGTGCCAGCAGCGGCGGGGGTACCCTCAGCTCCTACAATGAGCAGTTCTTC	CASSGGGTLSSYNEQFF
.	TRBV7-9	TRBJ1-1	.	TGTGCCAGCAGCTTAGCGAAGTTCCCTGGTTCTATGAACACTGAAGCTTTCTTT	CASSLAKFPGSMNTEAFF
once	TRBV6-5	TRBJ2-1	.	TGTGCCAGCAATGGTAGGAATGAGCAGTTCTTC	CASNGRNEQFF
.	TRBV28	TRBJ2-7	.	TGTGCCAGCCGATCGAGTCCCCTTAGCGGTTTCTACGAGCAGTACTTC	CASRSSPLSGFYEQYF
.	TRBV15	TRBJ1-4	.	TGTGCCACCAGCAGAGCCTCAGGAGGGGATGAAAAACTGTTTTTT	CATSRASGGDEKLFF
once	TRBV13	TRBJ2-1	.	TGTGCCAGCAGCTTAGGGCGCCCCAAGCAGTTCTTC	CASSLGRPKQFF
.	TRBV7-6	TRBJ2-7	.	TGTGCCAGCAGCCCTAGCGAAACCTACGAGCAGTACTTC	CASSPSETYEQYF
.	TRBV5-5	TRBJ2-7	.	TGTGCCAGCAGCTTGGTACGTAAACCCTACGAGCAGTACTTC	CASSLVRKPYEQYF
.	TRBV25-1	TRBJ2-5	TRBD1	TGTGCCAGCAGTCTGGGGCAGGGGGCGGAGACCCAGTACTTC	CASSLGQGAETQYF
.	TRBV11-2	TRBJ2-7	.	TGTGCCAGCAGCTTAGGCTACTACGAGCAGTACTTC	CASSLGYYEQYF
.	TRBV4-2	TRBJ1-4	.	TGTGCCAGCAGCCAAGGGGAGGGGCTTGCAACTAATGAAAAACTGTTTTTT	CASSQGEGLATNEKLFF
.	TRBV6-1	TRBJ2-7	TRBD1	TGTGCCAGCAGGTACAGGGGGCTGGGGTACGAGCAGTACTTC	CASRYRGLGYEQYF
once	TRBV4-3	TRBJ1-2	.	TGCGCCAGCAGCCATTGGACAGTAAACTATGGCTACACCTTC	CASSHWTVNYGYTF
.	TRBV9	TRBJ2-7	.	TGTGCCAGCAGCGTAGGAGGTGAGCCTGCCTACGAGCAGTACTTC	CASSVGGEPAYEQYF
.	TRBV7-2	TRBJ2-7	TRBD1	TGTGCCAGCAGCAGAAAGGGACAGGTAAACGAGCAGTACTTC	CASSRKGQVNEQYF
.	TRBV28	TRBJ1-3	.	TGTGCCAGCAGTTTTGGGGGCACTGGAAACACCATATATTTT	CASSFGGTGNTIYF
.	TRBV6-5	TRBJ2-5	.	TGTGCCAGCATCGATTTGTCCAACCTAGAGACCCAGTACTTC	CASIDLSNLETQYF
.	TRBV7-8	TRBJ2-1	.	TGTGCCAGCAGCTCGCCAGGTATTTACAATGAGCAGTTCTTC	CASSSPGIYNEQFF
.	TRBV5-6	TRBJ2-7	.	TGTGCCAGCAGCTTTGGGACCGAGCAGTACTTC	CASSFGTEQYF
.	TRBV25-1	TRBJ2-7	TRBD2	TGTGCCAGCAGTTTTCGGGAGGACTCCTACGAGCAGTACTTC	CASSFREDSYEQYF
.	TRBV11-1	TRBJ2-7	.	TGTGCCAGCAGCCCCTTTGGGAGCGGCCCCTACGAGCAGTACTTC	CASSPFGSGPYEQYF
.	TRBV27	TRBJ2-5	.	TGTGCCAGCAGGCCCCCGGGAAGGGATTGGGAGACCCAGTACTTC	CASRPPGRDWETQYF
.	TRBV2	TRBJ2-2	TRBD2	TGTGCCAGTTCGAGACCCTTACTAGCGGGGGGACCGTATGGCGGGGAGCTGTTTTTT	CASSRPLLAGGPYGGELFF
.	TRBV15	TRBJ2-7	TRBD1	TGTGCCACCAGCAGAGATGGGGCAGGGGGTTACGAGCAGTACTTC	CATSRDGAGGYEQYF
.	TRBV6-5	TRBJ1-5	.	TGTGCCAGCAGTTACGGGGGACGGGGAGGGCCCCAGCATTTT	CASSYGGRGGPQHF
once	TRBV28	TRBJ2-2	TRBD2	TGTGCCAGCAGTCCGTCGACTAGCGTAAACACCGGGGAGCTGTTTTTT	CASSPSTSVNTGELFF
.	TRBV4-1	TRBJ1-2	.	TGCGCCAGCAGCCCATATGTGGGGAATTTCTATGGCTACACCTTC	CASSPYVGNFYGYTF
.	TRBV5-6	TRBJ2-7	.	TGTGCCAGCAGCTTGGGACCCACCTACGAGCAGTACTTC	CASSLGPTYEQYF
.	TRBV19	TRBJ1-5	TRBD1	TGTGCCAGTAGTATTTTCGTGACAGGGAATCAGCCCCAGCATTTT	CASSIFVTGNQPQHF
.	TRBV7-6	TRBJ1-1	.	TGTGCCAGCAGGGGAGGGGGGGCCACTGAAGCTTTCTTT	CASRGGGATEAFF
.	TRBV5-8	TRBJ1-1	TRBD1	TGTGCCAGCAGCCCTGGGACAGATAACACTGAAGCTTTCTTT	CASSPGTDNTEAFF
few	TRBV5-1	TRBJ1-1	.	TGCGCCAGCAGCTTGGAAATAGGAACTGAAGCTTTCTTT	CASSLEIGTEAFF
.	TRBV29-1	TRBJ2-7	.	TGCAGCGTTGGGAGCACGGCCTACGAGCAGTACTTC	CSVGSTAYEQYF